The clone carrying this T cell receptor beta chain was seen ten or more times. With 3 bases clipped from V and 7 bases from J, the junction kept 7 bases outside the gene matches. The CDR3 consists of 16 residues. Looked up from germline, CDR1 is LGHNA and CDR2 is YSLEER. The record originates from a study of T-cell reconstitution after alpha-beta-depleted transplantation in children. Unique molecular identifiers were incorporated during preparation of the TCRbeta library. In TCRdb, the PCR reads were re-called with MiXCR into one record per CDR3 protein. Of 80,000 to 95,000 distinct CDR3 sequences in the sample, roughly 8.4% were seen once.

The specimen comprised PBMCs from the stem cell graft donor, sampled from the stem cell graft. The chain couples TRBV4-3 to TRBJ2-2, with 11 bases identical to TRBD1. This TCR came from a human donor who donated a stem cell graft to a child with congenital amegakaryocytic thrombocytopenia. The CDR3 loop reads CASSHDRDRGIGELFF. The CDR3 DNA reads TGCGCCAGCAGCCATGACCGGGACAGGGGGATCGGGGAGCTGTTTTTT.